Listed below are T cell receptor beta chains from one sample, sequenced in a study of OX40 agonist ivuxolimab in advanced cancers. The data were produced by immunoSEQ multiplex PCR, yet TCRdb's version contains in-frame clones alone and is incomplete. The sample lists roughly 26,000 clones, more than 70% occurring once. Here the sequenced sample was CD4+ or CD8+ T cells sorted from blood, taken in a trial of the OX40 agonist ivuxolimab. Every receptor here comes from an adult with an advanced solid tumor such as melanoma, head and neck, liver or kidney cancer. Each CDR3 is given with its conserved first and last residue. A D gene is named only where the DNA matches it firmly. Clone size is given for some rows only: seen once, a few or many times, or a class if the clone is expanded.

cdr3_nt: TGTGCCAGCAGACCCCTCGGGACTGATCACAATGAGCAGTTCTTC
cdr3_aa: CASRPLGTDHNEQFF
clone_size: .
j_call: TRBJ2-1
v_call: TRBV14
d_call: .

cdr3_nt: TGTGCCAGCAGTGAATTTTTAGGACTAAACAATGAGCAGTTCTTC
cdr3_aa: CASSEFLGLNNEQFF
clone_size: .
j_call: TRBJ2-1
v_call: TRBV6-4
d_call: .

cdr3_nt: TGTGCCAGCAGTCTAGGGACAGAGGGCTACACCTTC
cdr3_aa: CASSLGTEGYTF
clone_size: .
j_call: TRBJ1-2
v_call: TRBV25-1
d_call: TRBD1

cdr3_nt: TGTGCCAGTAGCTCTAGCGGGAGCTCCTACAATGAGCAGTTCTTC
cdr3_aa: CASSSSGSSYNEQFF
clone_size: .
j_call: TRBJ2-1
v_call: TRBV19
d_call: TRBD2

cdr3_nt: TGCGCCAGCAGCCATGGTCCCCCGACAGGGAAACAGCCCCAGCATTTT
cdr3_aa: CASSHGPPTGKQPQHF
clone_size: .
j_call: TRBJ1-5
v_call: TRBV4-1
d_call: TRBD1

cdr3_nt: TGCGCCAGCAGCCAAGAACGCCAAAACTCCTACGAGCAGTACTTC
cdr3_aa: CASSQERQNSYEQYF
clone_size: .
j_call: TRBJ2-7
v_call: TRBV4-3
d_call: .

cdr3_nt: TGTGCCACCCCCGGGCCAGGATCCTACAATGAGCAGTTCTTC
cdr3_aa: CATPGPGSYNEQFF
clone_size: .
j_call: TRBJ2-1
v_call: TRBV2
d_call: .

cdr3_nt: TGTGCCAGCAGCGCCTCACAGGGGAATAACTATGGCTACACCTTC
cdr3_aa: CASSASQGNNYGYTF
clone_size: .
j_call: TRBJ1-2
v_call: TRBV9
d_call: TRBD1

cdr3_nt: TGTGCCAGCAGCGTTACCCGGGACAGGGGACCCTCCTATAATTCACCCCTCCACTTT
cdr3_aa: CASSVTRDRGPSYNSPLHF
clone_size: .
j_call: TRBJ1-6
v_call: TRBV2
d_call: TRBD1

cdr3_nt: TGTGCCAGTAGTATGCTGGCGGGACCCTACAATGAGCAGTTCTTC
cdr3_aa: CASSMLAGPYNEQFF
clone_size: .
j_call: TRBJ2-1
v_call: TRBV19
d_call: .

cdr3_nt: TGTGCCCGCCGTGAATTCGGGGGGGGGTACAATGAGCAGTTCTTC
cdr3_aa: CARREFGGGYNEQFF
clone_size: .
j_call: TRBJ2-1
v_call: TRBV25-1
d_call: TRBD2

cdr3_nt: TGTGCCAGCAGTTTAGACAGGGGATCCACAGATACGCAGTATTTT
cdr3_aa: CASSLDRGSTDTQYF
clone_size: once
j_call: TRBJ2-3
v_call: TRBV28
d_call: TRBD1

cdr3_nt: TGTGCCAGCAGCTTAAACTCCCTTTACAATGAGCAGTTCTTC
cdr3_aa: CASSLNSLYNEQFF
clone_size: .
j_call: TRBJ2-1
v_call: TRBV7-2
d_call: .

cdr3_nt: TGTGCCAGCAGTTTAGTCATGGGGAACACTGAAGCTTTCTTT
cdr3_aa: CASSLVMGNTEAFF
clone_size: .
j_call: TRBJ1-1
v_call: TRBV27
d_call: .

cdr3_nt: TGCGCCAGCAGCTACAGGGGCCCCTACGAGCAGTACTTC
cdr3_aa: CASSYRGPYEQYF
clone_size: .
j_call: TRBJ2-7
v_call: TRBV5-1
d_call: TRBD1

cdr3_nt: TGTGCCAGCAGCCAAGATGTGGGCCTCCAAGAGACCCAGTACTTC
cdr3_aa: CASSQDVGLQETQYF
clone_size: .
j_call: TRBJ2-5
v_call: TRBV4-2
d_call: .

cdr3_nt: TGCGCCAGCAGCCAAGTTCCGGAGGGTTTAGATACGCAGTATTTT
cdr3_aa: CASSQVPEGLDTQYF
clone_size: .
j_call: TRBJ2-3
v_call: TRBV4-1
d_call: .

cdr3_nt: TGTGCCAGCAGCTTAGGTTTCGGCGGGGGAGGGACTGAAGCTTTCTTT
cdr3_aa: CASSLGFGGGGTEAFF
clone_size: .
j_call: TRBJ1-1
v_call: TRBV7-6
d_call: .

cdr3_nt: TGTGCCAGCAGGAACCCCTTCGGACAGCCCCAGCATTTT
cdr3_aa: CASRNPFGQPQHF
clone_size: medium-sized
j_call: TRBJ1-5
v_call: TRBV6-1
d_call: .

cdr3_nt: TGTGCCAGCAGCGCCGGGACAGAGGTCGAGCAGTACTTC
cdr3_aa: CASSAGTEVEQYF
clone_size: .
j_call: TRBJ2-7
v_call: TRBV6-5
d_call: TRBD1

cdr3_nt: TGTGCCAGTAGTATAGCATCTCTCTCCTACAATGAGCAGTTCTTC
cdr3_aa: CASSIASLSYNEQFF
clone_size: .
j_call: TRBJ2-1
v_call: TRBV19
d_call: .

cdr3_nt: TGCGCCAGCAGCGAAAGACTAGCGGGGCCGTACGAGCAGTACTTC
cdr3_aa: CASSERLAGPYEQYF
clone_size: .
j_call: TRBJ2-7
v_call: TRBV4-1
d_call: TRBD2

cdr3_nt: TGCAGCGTTGAGGAGGGGGCCGCTGAAGCTTTCTTT
cdr3_aa: CSVEEGAAEAFF
clone_size: few
j_call: TRBJ1-1
v_call: TRBV29-1
d_call: TRBD1

cdr3_nt: TGCGCCAGCAGCTTCCGGGCCAATCAGCCCCAGCATTTT
cdr3_aa: CASSFRANQPQHF
clone_size: .
j_call: TRBJ1-5
v_call: TRBV4-1
d_call: .

cdr3_nt: TGCGCCAGCAGCTTGGGACTAGCACCCGATGAGCAGTTCTTC
cdr3_aa: CASSLGLAPDEQFF
clone_size: .
j_call: TRBJ2-1
v_call: TRBV5-1
d_call: TRBD2

cdr3_nt: TGTGCCAGCAGTGATATGAATGAGCAGTTCTTC
cdr3_aa: CASSDMNEQFF
clone_size: .
j_call: TRBJ2-1
v_call: TRBV6-5
d_call: .

cdr3_nt: TGTGCCAGCAGTGAAAGGGGATTCGAGACCCAGTACTTC
cdr3_aa: CASSERGFETQYF
clone_size: .
j_call: TRBJ2-5
v_call: TRBV2
d_call: .

cdr3_nt: TGCGCCAGCAGCCAAGAAGGCGGGACCAGGTTCACAGATACGCAGTATTTT
cdr3_aa: CASSQEGGTRFTDTQYF
clone_size: .
j_call: TRBJ2-3
v_call: TRBV4-3
d_call: .

cdr3_nt: TGTGCCAGCAGTGCTTCAGGGTTGGAGGAGACCCAGTACTTC
cdr3_aa: CASSASGLEETQYF
clone_size: .
j_call: TRBJ2-5
v_call: TRBV6-4
d_call: .

cdr3_nt: TGTGCCAGCTCACGGACTAGCGGGGACCATGAGTACTTC
cdr3_aa: CASSRTSGDHEYF
clone_size: .
j_call: TRBJ2-7
v_call: TRBV18
d_call: TRBD2

cdr3_nt: TGTGCCAGCAGTTTAGCCGATCGTATCAGCTCTGGGGCCAACGTCCTGACTTTC
cdr3_aa: CASSLADRISSGANVLTF
clone_size: .
j_call: TRBJ2-6
v_call: TRBV28
d_call: .

cdr3_nt: TGTGCCAGCAGTGAGGGGGACAGGGGGCATTGGCAGCCCCAGCATTTT
cdr3_aa: CASSEGDRGHWQPQHF
clone_size: .
j_call: TRBJ1-5
v_call: TRBV2
d_call: TRBD1

cdr3_nt: TGTGCCAGCAGCGTGGGGGAGGGGACCCAGTACTTC
cdr3_aa: CASSVGEGTQYF
clone_size: few
j_call: TRBJ2-5
v_call: TRBV9
d_call: TRBD2

cdr3_nt: TGTGCCAGCAGCTACGGATATAGCAATCAGCCCCAGCATTTT
cdr3_aa: CASSYGYSNQPQHF
clone_size: .
j_call: TRBJ1-5
v_call: TRBV5-8
d_call: .

cdr3_nt: TGTGCCAGCAGTTTATCGGGGCCGTCCTACGAGCAGTACTTC
cdr3_aa: CASSLSGPSYEQYF
clone_size: .
j_call: TRBJ2-7
v_call: TRBV27
d_call: .

cdr3_nt: TGTGCCACCAGCACAAGGGACAGCCAAGAGACCCAGTACTTC
cdr3_aa: CATSTRDSQETQYF
clone_size: .
j_call: TRBJ2-5
v_call: TRBV15
d_call: TRBD1

cdr3_nt: TGCAGCGTTGAAGGGGGCAGGAGAGGGTACAATGAGCAGTTCTTC
cdr3_aa: CSVEGGRRGYNEQFF
clone_size: .
j_call: TRBJ2-1
v_call: TRBV29-1
d_call: .

cdr3_nt: TGTGCCAGTCGGTTGAGTACTGAAGCTTTCTTT
cdr3_aa: CASRLSTEAFF
clone_size: .
j_call: TRBJ1-1
v_call: TRBV25-1
d_call: .

cdr3_nt: TGTGCCAGCAGCTTAGTGGGACTCTACGAGCAGTACTTC
cdr3_aa: CASSLVGLYEQYF
clone_size: .
j_call: TRBJ2-7
v_call: TRBV11-2
d_call: .

cdr3_nt: TGCAGCGTTGCAGCGGTTTCCTACAATGAGCAGTTCTTC
cdr3_aa: CSVAAVSYNEQFF
clone_size: .
j_call: TRBJ2-1
v_call: TRBV29-1
d_call: .

cdr3_nt: TGTGCCAGCAGTCAGGACAGCGGACGCTTCTCTGGAAACACCATATATTTT
cdr3_aa: CASSQDSGRFSGNTIYF
clone_size: .
j_call: TRBJ1-3
v_call: TRBV2
d_call: .

cdr3_nt: TGTGCCAGCAGCTTAGCGCGGGGGACCCCTTCCTACGAGCAGTACTTC
cdr3_aa: CASSLARGTPSYEQYF
clone_size: once
j_call: TRBJ2-7
v_call: TRBV7-9
d_call: TRBD2

cdr3_nt: TGCAGCGTCCTCAAGGAAAGGGGCCATCGGTTCTTC
cdr3_aa: CSVLKERGHRFF
clone_size: .
j_call: TRBJ2-1
v_call: TRBV29-1
d_call: .

cdr3_nt: TGTGCCAGCAGTGAGGTCTTGTGGCAGGGGAACACTGAAGCTTTCTTT
cdr3_aa: CASSEVLWQGNTEAFF
clone_size: .
j_call: TRBJ1-1
v_call: TRBV6-1
d_call: .

cdr3_nt: TGTGCCAGCAGCTTGACAGGAGGTAGCAATCAGCCCCAGCATTTT
cdr3_aa: CASSLTGGSNQPQHF
clone_size: .
j_call: TRBJ1-5
v_call: TRBV7-9
d_call: .

cdr3_nt: TGTGCCAGCAGCTTAGGTGTTTGGGGGGCCAACGTCCTGACTTTC
cdr3_aa: CASSLGVWGANVLTF
clone_size: few
j_call: TRBJ2-6
v_call: TRBV7-3
d_call: .

cdr3_nt: TGTGCCAGCAGCTCCATAGCGGGGGGCTACAATGAGCAGTTCTTC
cdr3_aa: CASSSIAGGYNEQFF
clone_size: .
j_call: TRBJ2-1
v_call: TRBV7-2
d_call: TRBD2

cdr3_nt: TGTGCCAGCAGCGCCGAACAGGGGTACACTAACTATGGCTACACCTTC
cdr3_aa: CASSAEQGYTNYGYTF
clone_size: .
j_call: TRBJ1-2
v_call: TRBV9
d_call: TRBD1